These 27 T cell receptor beta chains originate from one sample sequenced in a study of tumor and adjacent non-tumor tissue in lung cancer (dated by TCRdb to between 2018 and 2020). RNA was extracted from bulk unsorted tissue and checked for quality with a NanoDrop ND-1000 and an Agilent 2100. Receptor libraries were prepared by multiplex PCR. Data came from an Illumina HiSeq 2500. TCRbeta libraries were constructed through three rounds of nested PCR with primers (Table S4) according to protocols adapted from ARM-PCR. TCRdb redid the processing of the public reads, applying fastp at Q25 and MiXCR, and retained in-frame beta chains. Rows matching on CDR3 protein sequence are summarized as one entry with the most common DNA and genes. Counted in this sample were more than 85,000 distinct CDR3 sequences; 60% to 80% of them appeared once. The top ten constitute 35% to 40% of the sample. Sequencing used lung tumor tissue. The receptors were sampled from a woman aged 55-69 years with non-small cell lung cancer.

This clonotype turned up a few times. V gene TRBV5-4 combines with J gene TRBJ2-7; D not resolved. V was pared by 0 bases and J by 2 bases, with 12 bases between. The germline V gene has CDR1 SGHNT and CDR2 YYREEE (reference sequence). The length of the CDR3 is 15 residues. CDR3: CASSLEMGNTYEQYF. As DNA, the CDR3 is TGTGCCAGCAGCTTGGAGATGGGGAACACCTACGAGCAGTACTTC.

Comment on this clonotype: This may come from a read error, since a much larger clone is one base off. The chain is built from TRBV10-3 and TRBJ2-3; 9 bases fit TRBD1. The CDR3 covers 14 residues. The germline V gene has CDR1 ENHRY and CDR2 SYGVKD. The CDR3 DNA sequence: TGTGCCATCAAGTTGGACAGGGGCTCAGATAAGCAGTATTTT. This gives the protein CAIKLDRGSDKQYF.

Note on this clonotype: A much larger clone differs from this one at a single base, so this may be a read error. This chain links TRBV6-5 with TRBJ1-5; D remains ambiguous. This CDR3 spans 13 amino acids. Germline values: CDR1 MNHEY, CDR2 SVGAGI. The CDR3 loop is CANSFGRNQPQHF. CDR3 DNA sequence: TGTGCCAACAGTTTCGGACGGAATCAGCCCCAGCATTTT.

In its sample, this clonotype was seen many times. The V and J genes are TRBV7-8 and TRBJ2-3, with 9 bases aligning to TRBD2. V was clipped by 5 bases and J by 5 bases; unmatched bases: 8. The CDR3 length is 15 residues. Germline V gene data show CDR1 as SGHVS and CDR2 as FQNEAQ. CDR3 coding DNA: TGTGCCAGCAGCGTGGGACTAGCCGATTTAGATACGCAGTATTTT. Protein sequence: CASSVGLADLDTQYF.

This clonotype has a single count. The V call is TRBV20-1, the J call TRBJ2-2, with 8 bases identical to TRBD1. This CDR3 spans 14 amino acids. Looked up from germline, CDR1 is DFQATT and CDR2 is SNEGSKA (reference sequence). CDR3 nucleotide sequence: TGCTGTGTTAGAGGGACAGGAGACACCGGGGAGCTGTTTTTT. It encodes CCVRGTGDTGELFF.

This clonotype came up once. It may be a read error: a sequence one base away is much more abundant. The chain carries TRBV12-3 or TRBV12-4 and TRBJ2-5; possible D gene TRBD2, 6 bases. CDR3 length: 14 amino acids. The V end was cut by 3 bases, the J end by 5 bases, with 13 bases between. The CDR3 coding sequence is TGTGCCAGCAGTTTCCTGGGGACTCGGGAGACCCAGTACTTC. This gives the protein CASSFLGTRETQYF.

Note on this clonotype: Given a much more abundant clone one base away, this may be a read error. The chain has TRBV29-1 and TRBJ1-2, with 7 bases that match TRBD1. CDR1 and CDR2 from the germline V gene are SQVTM and ANQGSEA. The CDR3 runs to 15 residues. V shed 4 bases, J shed 4 bases, and the junction held 12 bases outside the gene matches. Here the CDR3 DNA reads TGCAGCGTTGGACAGGGCGATAGGGGATCCTATGGCTACACCTTC. Amino acid sequence: CSVGQGDRGSYGYTF.

Comments on this clonotype: An end of the junction does not agree with germline; a read error may underlie this. The chain uses TRBV6-1 and TRBJ2-3; D is possibly TRBD2 (6 bases). This CDR3 has 15 residues. The germline gives CDR1 MNHNS, CDR2 SASEGT. The CDR3 reads CAGSHGGQGTDTQYF. The CDR3, as DNA: TGTGCCGGCAGTCACGGAGGGCAGGGAACAGATACGCAGTATTTT.

This clonotype was seen ten or more times. The rearrangement links TRBV12-3 or TRBV12-4 to TRBJ1-1, with D perhaps matching TRBD1 (6 bases). This CDR3 contains 16 residues. The V end lost 5 bases, the J end lost 1 base, and 17 bases lay between the germline ends. The CDR3 nucleotides are TGTGCCAGCAGTCGTAGCCGGGGGGCAAAGAACACTGAAGCTTTCTTT. This translates into CASSRSRGAKNTEAFF.

In the case of this clonotype: The junction shows a germline mismatch at one end, possibly a read error. This chain links TRBV12-3 or TRBV12-4 with TRBJ2-7, with D perhaps TRBD1 (5 bases). The length of the CDR3 is 13 residues. The CDR3 spells CASCLNVGIGEYF. As DNA, the CDR3 is TGTGCCAGCTGTTTAAACGTGGGGATAGGGGAGTACTTC.

Points on this clonotype: Germline is not matched at one junction end, which may reflect a read error. This chain uses TRBV20-1 with TRBJ2-3, with 12 nucleotides matching TRBD2. Germline V CDR1 and CDR2: DFQATT, SNEGSKA (reference sequence). The CDR3 has 16 residues. As DNA, the CDR3 is TGCAGTGCTAACCCTAGCGGGAGGGCCTGGACAGATACACAGTATTTT. Its protein is CSANPSGRAWTDTQYF.

V usage is TRBV6-2 or TRBV6-3 and J usage is TRBJ2-2; possibly TRBD2 for D (5 bases). V was trimmed by 2 bases and J by 9 bases, leaving 22 bases between them. From germline, CDR1 is MNHEY and CDR2 SVGEGT. The CDR3 contains 17 residues. The CDR3 DNA sequence: TGTGCCAGCAGTTACACCCAACAGAGGGCCAGCAACAGGGAGCTGTTTTTT. Translation: CASSYTQQRASNRELFF.

On this clonotype itself: A junction boundary mismatches the germline segment, possibly from a read error. This chain uses TRBV11-2 with TRBJ1-1; no reliable D call. Germline V CDR1 and CDR2: SGHAT, FQNNGV. The CDR3 is 15 amino acids. The CDR3 reads CASGLDTSTYTESFF. Here the CDR3 DNA reads TGTGCCAGCGGCTTAGATACGTCAACGTACACTGAATCTTTCTTT.

V usage is TRBV5-1 and J usage is TRBJ1-5; 9 nucleotides match TRBD1. The CDR3 totals 15 residues. CDR1 SGHRS and CDR2 YFSETQ come from the germline V gene. With V trimmed by 3 bases and J by 7 bases, 8 bases remained unmatched. The CDR3 protein is CASSSGDRENQPQHF. CDR3 bases: TGCGCCAGCAGCTCCGGGGACAGGGAGAACCAGCCCCAGCATTTT.

On this clonotype: An end of the junction differs from the germline gene, which may be a read error. The V call is TRBV4-3, the J call TRBJ1-5; unclear D gene. The CDR3 length is 13 residues. Germline CDR1 is LGHNA and CDR2 is YSLEER. DNA for the CDR3: TGCGCCAGCAGCCAACTACAGAATCAACCCCAGCATTTT. Its translation is CASSQLQNQPQHF.

This sequence joins TRBV6-2 or TRBV6-3 and TRBJ1-2, with TRBD1 matching over 7 bases. In germline, CDR1 is MNHEY, CDR2 SVGEGT. CDR3 length: 17 amino acids. CDR3 sequence: CGGSSPILQQGSYGYTF. In DNA form, the CDR3 reads TGTGGCGGCAGCTCCCCAATATTGCAACAGGGGTCGTATGGCTACACCTTC.

The V gene is TRBV6-1, the J gene TRBJ1-6; D is unclear. Trimming stripped 2 bases from V and 8 bases from J, with 16 bases between. From germline, CDR1 is MNHNS and CDR2 SASEGT. The CDR3 sequence is 16 residues long. The CDR3 sequence is CASSEHWTANDSPLHF. The CDR3 DNA reads TGTGCCAGCAGTGAACATTGGACGGCAAATGATTCACCCCTCCACTTT.

As regards this clonotype: The junction does not match germline at one end; this may be a read error. This sequence joins TRBV11-3 and TRBJ2-7; D could derive from TRBD1 or TRBD2 (6 bases each). The CDR3 runs to 15 residues. Per the germline V gene, CDR1 is SGHNT and CDR2 is YENEEA. The CDR3 region is CNSSLRQGTSYEHYF. The CDR3 DNA follows: TGTAACAGCAGCTTGCGGCAGGGGACTTCTTACGAGCATTACTTC.

Of note for this clonotype: One end of the junction varies from germline; a read error may be responsible. The CDR3 DNA follows: TGTGCCAGCAGTTACGTAGGGGGCGTTGAAAAACTGTCTTTT. As protein: CASSYVGGVEKLSF. This chain joins TRBV6-5 and TRBJ1-4, with TRBD1 identical over 7 bases. CDR1 and CDR2 (germline): MNHEY, SVGAGI. This CDR3 has 14 residues.

This clonotype was detected many times. V gene TRBV4-3 combines with J gene TRBJ2-3; 13 nucleotides agree with TRBD2. Germline values: CDR1 LGHNA, CDR2 YSLEER. The CDR3 is 16 amino acids. J lost 7 bases, V lost 1 base, and 5 bases had no gene match. CDR3: CASSQGTSGGTYTQYF. The DNA of the CDR3 is TGCGCCAGCAGCCAAGGGACTAGCGGGGGAACATATACGCAGTATTTT.

This clonotype was picked up a small number of times. A much more abundant neighbour one base away suggests this may be a read error. The rearrangement links TRBV12-3 or TRBV12-4 to TRBJ1-1, with TRBD1 matching 10 bases. The CDR3 extends over 16 amino acids. With 6 bases clipped from V and 3 bases from J, the junction kept 10 bases outside the gene matches. The CDR3, as DNA: TGTGCCAGCAGCCCGACAGGGGGCAGCGGGTACACTGAAGCTTTCTTT. Protein: CASSPTGGSGYTEAFF.

The chain couples TRBV28 to TRBJ2-1; 10 bases align to TRBD1. Germline values: CDR1 MDHEN, CDR2 SYDVKM. J was trimmed by 9 bases and V by 6 bases; bases with no gene match: 8. The CDR3 has 14 residues. The DNA for the CDR3 is TGTGCCAGCAGCCGGACAGGGGGATTCATTGAGCAGTTCTTC. Its protein is CASSRTGGFIEQFF.

Details on this clonotype: A junction end diverges from the germline sequence, so it may reflect a read error. The rearrangement uses TRBV4-3 and TRBJ2-5; D possibly corresponds to TRBD1 (6 bases). The CDR3 has 15 amino acids. Per the germline V gene, CDR1 is LGHNA and CDR2 is YSLEER. The CDR3 sequence: CGSSQDAPGHETQYF. The DNA of the CDR3 is TGCGGCAGCAGCCAAGATGCCCCGGGACATGAGACCCAGTACTTC.

A remark on this clonotype: One junction end disagrees with the germline gene, perhaps due to a read error. This chain uses TRBV6-2 or TRBV6-3 with TRBJ2-2; TRBD1 might be the D (5 bases). Germline loops: CDR1 MNHEY, CDR2 SVGEGT. The CDR3 totals 15 residues. DNA of the CDR3: TGTACCAGCAGTTCCCATGGGGCTAACACCGGGGAGCTGTTTTTT. It encodes CTSSSHGANTGELFF.

Regarding this clonotype: A read error may be the cause here, since a much bigger clone is one base away. This rearrangement joins TRBV6-5 to TRBJ2-2; 14 bases map to TRBD2. CDR3 size: 14 residues. Trimming cost V 6 bases and J 10 bases; bases outside gene matches: 4. Germline V lookup: CDR1 MNHEY, CDR2 SVGAGI. This CDR3 reads CASRSTSGRVELFF. The DNA for the CDR3 is TGTGCCAGCAGGTCGACTAGCGGGAGGGTGGAGCTGTTTTTT.

Turning to this clonotype: One base away lies a much larger clone, so this may be a sequencing read error. The chain uses TRBV4-3 and TRBJ1-4; 9 bases fit TRBD1. Germline V gene lookup returns CDR1 LGHNA and CDR2 YSLEER. The CDR3 is made up of 16 amino acids. In nucleotides, the CDR3 is TGCGCCGGCAGCCAAGCCGAAGGGACAGGGAATGAAAAACTGTTTTTT. It encodes CAGSQAEGTGNEKLFF.

This clonotype was found once. A much more abundant neighbour one base away suggests this may be a read error. V gene TRBV6-6 combines with J gene TRBJ1-4; TRBD1 might be the D (6 bases). Trimming removed 8 bases at V and 3 bases at J, with 16 bases between. From germline, CDR1 is MNHNY and CDR2 SVGAGI (reference sequence). The CDR3 is made up of 15 amino acids. CDR3 in DNA: TGTGCCAGCTGTCCCCAGACAGGTCCTAATGAAAAACTGTTTTTT. Protein product: CASCPQTGPNEKLFF.